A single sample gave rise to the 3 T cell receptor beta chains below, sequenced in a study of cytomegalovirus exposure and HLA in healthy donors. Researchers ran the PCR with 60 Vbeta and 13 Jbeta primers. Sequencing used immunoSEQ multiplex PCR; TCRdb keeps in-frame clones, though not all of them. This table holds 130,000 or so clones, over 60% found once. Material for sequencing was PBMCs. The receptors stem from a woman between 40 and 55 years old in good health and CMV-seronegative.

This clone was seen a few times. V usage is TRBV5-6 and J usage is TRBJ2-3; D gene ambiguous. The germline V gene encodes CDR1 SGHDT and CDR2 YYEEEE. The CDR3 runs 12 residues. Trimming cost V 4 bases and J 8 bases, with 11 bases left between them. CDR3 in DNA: TGTGCCAGCAGCCTAAACCCTCCTACGCAGTATTTT. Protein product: CASSLNPPTQYF.

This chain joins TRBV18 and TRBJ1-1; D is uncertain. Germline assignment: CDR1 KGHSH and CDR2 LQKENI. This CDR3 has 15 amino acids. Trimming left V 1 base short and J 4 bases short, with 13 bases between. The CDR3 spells CASSPLGSVSTEAFF. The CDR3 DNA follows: TGTGCCAGCTCACCACTCGGGTCGGTTAGCACTGAAGCTTTCTTT.

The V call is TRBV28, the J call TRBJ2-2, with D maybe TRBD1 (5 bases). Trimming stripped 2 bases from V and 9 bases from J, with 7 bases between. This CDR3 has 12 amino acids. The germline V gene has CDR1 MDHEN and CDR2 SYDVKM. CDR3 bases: TGTGCCAGCAGTTTACAGGGCCGGGAGCTGTTTTTT. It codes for CASSLQGRELFF.